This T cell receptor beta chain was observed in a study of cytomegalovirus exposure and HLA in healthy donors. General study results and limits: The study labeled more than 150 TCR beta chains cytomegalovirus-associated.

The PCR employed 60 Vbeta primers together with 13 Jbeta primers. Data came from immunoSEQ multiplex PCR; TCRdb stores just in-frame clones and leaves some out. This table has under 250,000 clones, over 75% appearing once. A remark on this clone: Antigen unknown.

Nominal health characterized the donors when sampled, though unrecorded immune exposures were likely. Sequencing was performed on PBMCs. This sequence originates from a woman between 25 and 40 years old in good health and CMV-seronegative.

CDR3 loop: CASSFSSGRFTGELFF. For the CDR3, the DNA is TGTGCCAGCAGCTTCTCTAGCGGCCGTTTCACCGGGGAGCTGTTTTTT. V usage is TRBV7-2 and J usage is TRBJ2-2; TRBD2 aligns across 7 bases. With 3 bases clipped from V and 4 bases from J, the junction kept 8 bases outside the gene matches. Germline lookup yields CDR1 SGHTA and CDR2 FQGNSA. CDR3 size: 16 residues.